These 21 T cell receptor beta chains came from one sample sequenced in a study of CD8 T cells in Susac syndrome. Random hexamers were used to reverse transcribe roughly 0.45 to 1 ug of RNA. TCRdb ran MiXCR on the immunoSEQ multiplex PCR reads and lists one entry per CDR3 protein. The top ten clones hold approximately 0.27% of a sample with 130,000 to 150,000 distinct CDR3 sequences, about 93% of them seen once. Sample: CD8+ T cells from PBMCs. All receptors derive from a human donor in good health.

The chain couples TRBV7-9 to TRBJ2-7; no clear D. Deletions cut 0 bases from V and 5 bases from J, with 11 bases between. Germline V lookup: CDR1 SEHNR, CDR2 FQNEAQ (reference sequence). There are 14 residues in the CDR3. CDR3 bases: TGTGCCAGCAGCTTAGCGAGTTCCCGGGACGAGCAGTACTTC. Its protein product is CASSLASSRDEQYF.

CDR3 region: CASSLDPGTGGVQGYGYTF. CDR3 nucleotide sequence: TGTGCCAGCAGCTTAGATCCCGGGACAGGGGGCGTCCAAGGCTATGGCTACACCTTC. The chain joins TRBV7-3 to TRBJ1-2; 12 bases map to TRBD1. The ends lost 2 bases at V and 4 bases at J; junction bases unmatched: 14. The CDR3 spans 19 residues. CDR1 is SGHTA, CDR2 FQGTGA, per germline.

This rearrangement joins TRBV5-6 to TRBJ2-5; 12 nucleotides agree with TRBD2. From germline, CDR1 is SGHDT and CDR2 YYEEEE. CDR3 length equals 15 residues. With 3 bases clipped from V and 2 bases from J, the junction kept 2 bases outside the gene matches. The CDR3 coding sequence is TGTGCCAGCAGCTGGGGACTAGCGGGTCAAGAGACCCAGTACTTC. It is translated as CASSWGLAGQETQYF.

This clonotype appeared a single time. This chain joins TRBV7-9 and TRBJ1-4; D unclear. V lost 5 bases and J lost 5, with 9 bases in between. Germline CDR1 and CDR2: SEHNR and FQNEAQ (reference sequence). CDR3 length: 13 amino acids. The DNA of the CDR3 is TGTGCCAGCAGCGCCGTGGGGAATGAAAAACTGTTTTTT. Its translation: CASSAVGNEKLFF.

The V call is TRBV27, the J call TRBJ2-1, with 9 bases identical to TRBD2. The V gene end was trimmed by 6 bases and the J gene end by 14 bases; junction bases not matched to a gene: 11. The V gene's germline CDR1 is MNHEY and CDR2 SMNVEV (reference sequence). The CDR3 totals 13 residues. The DNA of the CDR3 is TGTGCCAGCAGCCTTAGCGGGGGAACGGGGGAGTTCTTC. This translates into CASSLSGGTGEFF.

This chain uses TRBV9 with TRBJ2-5; D unclear. Deletions cut 0 bases from V and 2 bases from J, with 11 bases between. Germline V gene sequence: CDR1 SGDLS, CDR2 YYNGEE. CDR3 length: 15 amino acids. The CDR3 sequence is CASSVGARSQETQYF. The CDR3 DNA reads TGTGCCAGCAGCGTAGGGGCGCGGAGTCAAGAGACCCAGTACTTC.

This clonotype was found once. The chain joins TRBV6-5 to TRBJ1-2; D remains ambiguous. Germline V gene lookup returns CDR1 MNHEY and CDR2 SVGAGI. The CDR3 runs to 11 residues. V lost 7 bases and J lost 5, with 8 bases in between. The CDR3 protein is CASTSGYGYTF. In DNA form, the CDR3 reads TGTGCCAGCACTTCCGGGTATGGCTACACCTTC.

This rearrangement joins TRBV7-8 to TRBJ2-1; 10 nucleotides match TRBD2. V shed 5 bases, J shed 0 bases, and the junction held 16 bases outside the gene matches. CDR1 SGHVS and CDR2 FQNEAQ come from the germline V gene. This CDR3 region has 20 residues. The CDR3, as DNA: TGTGCCAGCAGCAGGAGTAGCGGGAGGTACGGGACAAGCTCCTACAATGAGCAGTTCTTC. Translated, it gives CASSRSSGRYGTSSYNEQFF. The whole variable domain, remainder taken from reference TRBV7-8 and TRBJ2-1, is GAGVSQSPRYKVAKRGQDVALRCDPISGHVSLFWYQQALGQGPEFLTYFQNEAQLDKSGLPSDRFFAERPEGSVSTLKIQRTQQEDSAVYLCASSRSSGRYGTSSYNEQFFGPGTRLTVL.

This rearrangement joins TRBV20-1 to TRBJ2-2, with unresolved D. The CDR3 runs 11 residues. The V end was cut by 4 bases, the J end by 1 base, with 1 base between. Germline V CDR1 and CDR2: DFQATT, SNEGSKA (reference sequence). The DNA of the CDR3 is TGCAGTGCTAAGAACACCGGGGAGCTGTTTTTT. Translation gives CSAKNTGELFF.

This chain uses TRBV20-1 with TRBJ2-3; TRBD2 aligns across 12 bases. Losses at the gene ends were 0 bases for V and 6 bases for J; bases not matched to a gene: 1. Germline assignment: CDR1 DFQATT and CDR2 SNEGSKA (reference sequence). The CDR3 is 14 amino acids. The CDR3 sequence is CSARDLAGGDTQYF. The CDR3 region has the DNA TGCAGTGCTAGAGATCTAGCGGGAGGGGATACGCAGTATTTT.

CDR3 region: CASNHRDGSTDTQYF. The CDR3 DNA is TGTGCCAGCAACCACCGGGACGGAAGCACAGATACGCAGTATTTT. The V and J genes are TRBV5-6 and TRBJ2-3; D is tentatively TRBD1 or TRBD2 (5 bases each). This CDR3 has 15 amino acids. V lost 6 bases and J lost 0, with 14 bases in between. The V gene's germline CDR1 is SGHDT and CDR2 YYEEEE.

The rearrangement uses TRBV4-2 and TRBJ2-7; 11 positions agree with TRBD2. This CDR3 contains 15 residues. Per germline, CDR1 LGHNA and CDR2 YNFKEQ. V trimming: 3 bases; J trimming: 4 bases; junction bases outside the gene matches: 5. CDR3 DNA: TGTGCCAGCAGCCAGCCGACTAGCGGGATGTACGAGCAGTACTTC. As protein: CASSQPTSGMYEQYF.

V and J are TRBV27 and TRBJ1-5; D gene unclear. V lost 0 bases, J lost 0 bases, and 9 bases lay in between. There are 16 residues in the CDR3. Germline V gene lookup returns CDR1 MNHEY and CDR2 SMNVEV (reference sequence). This chain's CDR3 is CASSLSFLSSNQPQHF. DNA for the CDR3: TGTGCCAGCAGTTTATCGTTTCTCAGTAGCAATCAGCCCCAGCATTTT.

The chain recombines TRBV5-4 with TRBJ2-3; 12 nucleotides agree with TRBD2. V dropped 4 bases and J dropped 5; count of bases not matched to a gene: 5. The CDR3 spans 15 residues. CDR1 and CDR2 from the germline V gene are SGHNT and YYREEE (reference sequence). The CDR3 DNA follows: TGTGCCAGCAGCGAGACTAGCGGGAGCGAAGATACGCAGTATTTT. Its protein product is CASSETSGSEDTQYF.

V usage is TRBV9 and J usage is TRBJ2-1; possible D gene TRBD2, 6 bases. The CDR3 length is 14 residues. V shed 0 bases and J shed 6 bases, with 10 bases lying between them. The V gene's germline CDR1 is SGDLS and CDR2 YYNGEE. The CDR3 DNA follows: TGTGCCAGCAGCGTAGGGAGGGCCGGCAATGAGCAGTTCTTC. This gives the protein CASSVGRAGNEQFF.

V usage is TRBV5-1 and J usage is TRBJ2-3; 7 nucleotides align to TRBD2. The junction had 7 bases not matched to a gene; V was cut back by 0 bases and J by 0 bases. The germline gives CDR1 SGHRS, CDR2 YFSETQ. The CDR3 is 17 residues long. DNA for the CDR3: TGCGCCAGCAGCTTGGAGGCCGCTAGCGGTAGCACAGATACGCAGTATTTT. This gives the protein CASSLEAASGSTDTQYF.

This sequence joins TRBV24-1 and TRBJ2-2; D is uncertain. Per germline, CDR1 KGHDR and CDR2 SFDVKD. Deletions cut 1 base from V and 4 bases from J, with 9 bases between. This CDR3 has 15 residues. The CDR3 DNA follows: TGTGCCACCAGTGATTTCAAGGGCGCCACCGGGGAGCTGTTTTTT. Protein: CATSDFKGATGELFF.

The rearrangement joins TRBV29-1 to TRBJ1-1, with 10 bases aligning to TRBD1. Unmatched junction bases numbered 11, after V lost 6 bases and J lost 4 bases. Germline CDR1 SQVTM, CDR2 ANQGSEA. The CDR3 contains 15 residues. The CDR3 nucleotides are TGCAGCGTCCCCGGGACAGGGGATGGGGGCACTGAAGCTTTCTTT. This sequence encodes CSVPGTGDGGTEAFF.

This chain joins TRBV3-1 and TRBJ2-1; D not certain. This CDR3 has 15 amino acids. Trimming stripped 0 bases from V and 6 bases from J, with 12 bases between. From germline, CDR1 is LGHDT and CDR2 YNNKEL (reference sequence). This chain's CDR3 is CASSQDLRAGNEQFF. As DNA, the CDR3 is TGTGCCAGCAGCCAAGATTTAAGGGCCGGCAATGAGCAGTTCTTC.

V usage is TRBV9 and J usage is TRBJ1-1; D unresolved. V lost 3 bases to trimming and J lost 2 bases, with 11 bases between them. CDR3 length: 14 residues. Germline V gene sequence: CDR1 SGDLS, CDR2 YYNGEE. The CDR3 reads CASSAPPPNTEAFF. The CDR3 coding sequence is TGTGCCAGCAGCGCCCCACCCCCCAACACTGAAGCTTTCTTT. Using reference TRBV9 and TRBJ1-1 for the parts outside the CDR3, the full variable domain is DSGVTQTPKHLITATGQRVTLRCSPRSGDLSVYWYQQSLDQGLQFLIQYYNGEERAKGNILERFSAQQFPDLHSELNLSSLELGDSALYFCASSAPPPNTEAFFGQGTRLTVV.

This clonotype occurred a few times. CDR3 loop: CASSFGGTDTQYF. The CDR3 bases are TGTGCCAGCAGTTTTGGCGGGACAGATACGCAGTATTTT. V usage is TRBV7-2 and J usage is TRBJ2-3; D possibly corresponds to TRBD2 (5 bases). V dropped 6 bases and J dropped 3 bases, with 10 bases sitting between them. Germline CDR1 SGHTA, CDR2 FQGNSA. The CDR3 covers 13 residues.